This T cell receptor beta chain comes out of a study of a mutant IDH1 vaccine in newly diagnosed glioma. Time point reported: week 35, safety follow-up. Each dose of the vaccine consisted of 300 ug of mutant IDH1 20-mer peptide, with topical imiquimod. Remarks on this clone: Its antigen is as yet unknown.

The CDR3 spans 13 residues. V lost 8 bases and J 4 bases, leaving 11 bases between the germline ends. Germline lookup yields CDR1 SNHLY and CDR2 FYNNEI. TCRdb's copy holds only in-frame clones and misses some; the assay was immunoSEQ multiplex PCR. This table has about 32,000 clones, around 73% appearing once. This TCR came from a woman aged 40 to 50 with glioma. The sequencing used PBMCs, collected from a glioma patient whose treatment included an IDH1 peptide vaccine. The chain joins TRBV2 to TRBJ2-2; tentative D call: TRBD2 (6 bases). The CDR3 loop reads CASARGVTGELFF. The CDR3 coding sequence is TGTGCCAGCGCCCGCGGGGTCACCGGGGAGCTGTTTTTT.